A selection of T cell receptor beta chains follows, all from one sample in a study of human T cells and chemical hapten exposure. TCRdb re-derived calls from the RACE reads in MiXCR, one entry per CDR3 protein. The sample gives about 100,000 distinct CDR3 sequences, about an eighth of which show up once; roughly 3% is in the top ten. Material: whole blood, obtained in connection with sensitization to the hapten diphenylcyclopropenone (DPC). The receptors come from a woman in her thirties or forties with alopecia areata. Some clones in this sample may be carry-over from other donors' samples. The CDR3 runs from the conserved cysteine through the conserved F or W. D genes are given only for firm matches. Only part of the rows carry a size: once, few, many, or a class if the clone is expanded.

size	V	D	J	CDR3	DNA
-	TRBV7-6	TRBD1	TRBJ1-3	CASSPGQYSGNTIYF	TGTGCCAGCAGCCCGGGACAGTACTCTGGAAACACCATATATTTT
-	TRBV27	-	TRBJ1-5	CASSDSPNQPQHF	TGTGCCAGCTCCGACAGTCCCAATCAGCCCCAGCATTTT
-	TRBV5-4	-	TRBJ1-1	CASSIAQGSDTEAFF	TGTGCCAGCAGCATCGCCCAGGGGTCCGACACTGAAGCTTTCTTT
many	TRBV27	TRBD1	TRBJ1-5	CASRDGQGGGNNQPQHF	TGTGCCAGTCGTGATGGACAGGGCGGGGGGAACAATCAGCCCCAGCATTTT
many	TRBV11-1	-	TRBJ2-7	CASSFLGSSSYEQYF	TGTGCCAGCAGCTTCCTGGGAAGCAGCTCCTACGAGCAGTACTTC
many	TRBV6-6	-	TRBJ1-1	CASSYPPEVSEAFF	TGTGCCAGCAGTTACCCTCCGGAGGTATCTGAAGCTTTCTTT
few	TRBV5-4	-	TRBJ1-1	CASSLGTRVVGTEAFF	TGTGCCAGCAGCTTGGGGACGCGGGTTGTGGGCACTGAAGCTTTCTTT
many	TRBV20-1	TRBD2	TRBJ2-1	CSAVTSAGDEQFF	TGCAGTGCGGTTACTAGCGCCGGCGATGAGCAGTTCTTC
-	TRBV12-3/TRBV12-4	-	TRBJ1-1	CASSFPLGTEAFF	TGTGCCAGCAGTTTCCCCCTCGGCACTGAAGCTTTCTTT
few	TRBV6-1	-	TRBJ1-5	CASSEGPGNQPQHF	TGTGCCAGCAGTGAAGGGCCAGGTAATCAGCCCCAGCATTTT
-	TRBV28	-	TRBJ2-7	CASSLRGAQYF	TGTGCCAGCAGTTTAAGGGGGGCGCAGTACTTC
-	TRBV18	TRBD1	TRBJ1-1	CASSPLGQGDTEVFF	TGTGCCAGCTCACCATTAGGACAGGGGGACACTGAAGTTTTCTTT
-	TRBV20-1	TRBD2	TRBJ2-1	CSAPPLAGANEQFF	TGCAGTGCCCCACCCCTAGCGGGAGCAAATGAGCAGTTCTTC
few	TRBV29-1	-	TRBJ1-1	CSVGGLGTRGPEAFF	TGCAGCGTTGGGGGCCTAGGGACGCGGGGCCCTGAAGCTTTCTTT
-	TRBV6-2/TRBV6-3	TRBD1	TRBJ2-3	CASMDPRTGGTDTQYF	TGTGCCAGCATGGACCCCCGGACAGGAGGAACAGATACGCAGTATTTT
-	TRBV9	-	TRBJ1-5	CASSVQDNQPQHF	TGTGCCAGCAGCGTCCAGGACAATCAGCCCCAGCATTTT
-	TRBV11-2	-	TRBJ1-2	CASSLGGNSYGYTF	TGTGCCAGCAGCTTGGGGGGTAACAGCTATGGCTACACCTTC
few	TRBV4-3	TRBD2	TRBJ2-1	CASSTGTSLVNEQFF	TGCGCCAGCAGTACCGGGACTAGCCTGGTTAATGAGCAGTTCTTC
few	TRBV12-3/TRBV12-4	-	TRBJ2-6	CASSFRRVPSGANVLTF	TGTGCCAGCAGTTTCCGGCGGGTACCCTCTGGGGCCAACGTCCTGACTTTC
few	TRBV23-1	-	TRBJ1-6	CASKLRTRTDHYNSPLHF	TGCGCCAGCAAACTTCGTACCAGGACCGACCATTATAATTCACCCCTCCACTTT
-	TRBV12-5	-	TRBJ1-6	CASGLIVGSPLHF	TGTGCTAGTGGTTTGATCGTTGGGTCACCCCTCCACTTT
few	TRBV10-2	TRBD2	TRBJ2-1	CASSDRLAALEQFF	TGCGCCAGCAGTGACAGACTAGCGGCACTTGAGCAGTTCTTC
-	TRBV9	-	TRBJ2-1	CASSPFQASYNEQFF	TGTGCCAGCAGCCCTTTCCAGGCCTCCTACAATGAGCAGTTCTTC
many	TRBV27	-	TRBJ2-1	CASSPGAAYNEQFF	TGTGCCAGCAGTCCGGGGGCAGCCTACAATGAGCAGTTCTTC
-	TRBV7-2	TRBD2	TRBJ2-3	CASSDWGGFSRTDTQYF	TGTGCCAGCAGCGACTGGGGGGGATTTAGTCGCACAGATACGCAGTATTTT
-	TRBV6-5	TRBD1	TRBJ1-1	CASSYSIAGGNTEAFF	TGTGCCAGCAGTTACTCGATCGCAGGGGGAAACACTGAAGCTTTCTTT